These T cell receptor beta chains were read from a single sample in a study of cytomegalovirus exposure and HLA in healthy donors. The assay was immunoSEQ multiplex PCR, and TCRdb's table has in-frame clones only and misses some. The profile shows under 200,000 clones, about 90% of them singletons. Sequenced input: PBMCs. The origin of the receptors is a woman aged 18-35 years in good health and CMV-seropositive. Both conserved end residues are part of each CDR3. The D gene is left open where the match is weak.

j_call,d_call,v_call,cdr3_aa
TRBJ2-3,NA,TRBV6-1,CASSEAPGSPTDTQYF
TRBJ1-3,NA,TRBV6-1,CASSELLLSSGNTIYF
TRBJ2-5,NA,TRBV28,CASSPNWPQETQYF
TRBJ2-2,TRBD1,TRBV2,CASRDRAAGELFF
TRBJ1-1,NA,TRBV7-2,CASILGGRPFEAFF
TRBJ1-4,NA,TRBV30,CAYDTRRKLFF
TRBJ2-5,NA,TRBV10-1,CASSGQAQETQYF
TRBJ1-6,TRBD1,TRBV19,CASQDRGATYNSPLHF
TRBJ1-2,NA,TRBV7-2,CASSLTGMFDYTF
TRBJ2-7,NA,TRBV19,CASRQGGVGEQYF
TRBJ2-7,TRBD2,TRBV4-2,CASSQPGTSDPYEQYF
TRBJ1-1,TRBD1,TRBV4-2,CASSLRTGRLNTEAFF
TRBJ2-7,NA,TRBV18,CASSPEGGKSYEQYF
TRBJ2-2,NA,TRBV4-3,CASSQAGGANTGELFF
TRBJ1-1,NA,TRBV27,CASSFAGRLAEAFF
TRBJ1-2,NA,TRBV7-6,CASSLYPTTGDGYTF
TRBJ2-5,NA,TRBV7-2,CASSLAPVQETQYF
TRBJ2-2,NA,TRBV2,CASRPLQANTGELFF
TRBJ1-1,NA,TRBV20-1,CSASSAFEAFF
TRBJ2-5,TRBD1,TRBV29-1,CSVEGVGTVQETQYF
TRBJ1-2,NA,TRBV15,CATSRDRGGYGYTF
TRBJ1-5,NA,TRBV29-1,CSGGDDQPQHF
TRBJ2-1,NA,TRBV9,CASSVVEGGAPNEQFF
TRBJ2-5,TRBD2,TRBV6-5,CASGRTSGSQETQYF
TRBJ1-3,NA,TRBV4-1,CASSQDGGTGNTIYF
TRBJ2-5,TRBD1,TRBV19,CASSIAGGAKTQYF
TRBJ2-4,TRBD2,TRBV28,CASSSQAGIRNLAKNIQYF
TRBJ2-5,TRBD2,TRBV7-8,CASSPSGWAGETQYF
TRBJ2-2,TRBD2,TRBV7-9,CASSSLGRGLAGATGELFF
TRBJ1-4,NA,TRBV2,CASSARTAGSEKLFF
TRBJ1-5,TRBD1,TRBV7-2,CASSLGTGKEPQHF